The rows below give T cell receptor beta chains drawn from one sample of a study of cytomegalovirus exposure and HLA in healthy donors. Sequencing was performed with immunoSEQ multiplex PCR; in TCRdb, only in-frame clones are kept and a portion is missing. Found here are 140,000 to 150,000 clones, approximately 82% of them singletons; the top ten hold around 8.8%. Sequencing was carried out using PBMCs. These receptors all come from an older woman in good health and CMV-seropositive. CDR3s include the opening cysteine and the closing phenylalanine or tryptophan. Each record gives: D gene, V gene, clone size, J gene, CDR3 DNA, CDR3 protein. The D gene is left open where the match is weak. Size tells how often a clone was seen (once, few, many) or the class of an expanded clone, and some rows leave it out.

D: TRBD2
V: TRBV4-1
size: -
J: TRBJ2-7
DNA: TGCGCCAGCAGCCAACTAGCGGGAGGACGATACGAGCAGTACTTC
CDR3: CASSQLAGGRYEQYF

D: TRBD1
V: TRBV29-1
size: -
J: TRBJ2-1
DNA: TGCAGCGTTGGCGGGACAGGGGTTACAAATGAGCAGTTCTTC
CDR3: CSVGGTGVTNEQFF

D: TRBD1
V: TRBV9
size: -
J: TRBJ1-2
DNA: TGTGCCAGCAGCCCGCAGGGGGAAAGGGTGGAGGGCTACACCTTC
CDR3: CASSPQGERVEGYTF

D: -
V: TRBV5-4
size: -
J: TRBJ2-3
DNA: TGTGCCAGCAGCTTGGCCTCTCTAGGAAGCACAGATACGCAGTATTTT
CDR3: CASSLASLGSTDTQYF

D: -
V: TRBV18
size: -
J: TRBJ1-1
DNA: TGTGCCAGCTCACCATGGGGGGGCGCGGGCACTGAAGCTTTCTTT
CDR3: CASSPWGGAGTEAFF

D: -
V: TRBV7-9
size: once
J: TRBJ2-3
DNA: TGTGCCAGCAGCGGAGGGGCGACTAGCACAGATACGCAGTATTTT
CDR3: CASSGGATSTDTQYF

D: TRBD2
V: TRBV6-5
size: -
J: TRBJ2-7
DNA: TGTGCCAGCAGTCGCTATAGCGGGAGTGGGTACGAGCAGTACTTC
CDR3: CASSRYSGSGYEQYF

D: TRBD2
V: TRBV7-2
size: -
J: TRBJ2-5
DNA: TGTGCCAGCAGCTTGGTAGCGGGAGGGCAGGAGACCCAGTACTTC
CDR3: CASSLVAGGQETQYF

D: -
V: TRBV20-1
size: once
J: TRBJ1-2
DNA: TGCAGTGCTAGTCACCGGGGCTACACCTTC
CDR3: CSASHRGYTF

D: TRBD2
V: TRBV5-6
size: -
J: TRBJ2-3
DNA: TGTGCCAGCAGCAATCTAGCGGCAGATACGCAGTATTTT
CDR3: CASSNLAADTQYF

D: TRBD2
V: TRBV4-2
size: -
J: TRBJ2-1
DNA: TGTGCCAGCAGCCAACCTCCGGGACTAGCGGATTACAATGAGCAGTTCTTC
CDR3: CASSQPPGLADYNEQFF

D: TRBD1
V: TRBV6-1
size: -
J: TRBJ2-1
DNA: TGTGCCAGCTACTCCCGGGACAGGGTCAATGAGCAGTTCTTC
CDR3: CASYSRDRVNEQFF

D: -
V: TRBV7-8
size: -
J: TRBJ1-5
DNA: TGTGCCAGCAGCTTTGGGACAAGCTCATTTACCCAGCATTTT
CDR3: CASSFGTSSFTQHF

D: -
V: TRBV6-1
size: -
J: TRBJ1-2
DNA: TGTGCCAGCACTCAGAACAGGGCCTATGGCTACACCTTC
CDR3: CASTQNRAYGYTF

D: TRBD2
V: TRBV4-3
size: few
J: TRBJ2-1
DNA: TGCGCCAGCAGCCAACTAGCGGGAGATTACAATGAGCAGTTCTTC
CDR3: CASSQLAGDYNEQFF

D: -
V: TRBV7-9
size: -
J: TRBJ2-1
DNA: TGTGCCAGCAGCTTAGGATCAGGGCGGAATGAGCAGTTCTTC
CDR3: CASSLGSGRNEQFF

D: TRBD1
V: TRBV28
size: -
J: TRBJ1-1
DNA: TGTGCCAGCAGCCCCCACGACAGGGAGGAAGCTTTCTTT
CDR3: CASSPHDREEAFF

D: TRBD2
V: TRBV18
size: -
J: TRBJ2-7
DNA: TGTGCCAGCTCACTCGACGGCGGGAGGGCCGGGGGCGAGCAGTACTTC
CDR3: CASSLDGGRAGGEQYF

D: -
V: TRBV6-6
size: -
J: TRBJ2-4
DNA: TGTGCCAGCAGTGCAGGGTCTGCCAAAAACATTCAGTACTTC
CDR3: CASSAGSAKNIQYF

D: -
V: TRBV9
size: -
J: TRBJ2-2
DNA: TGTGCCAGCAGCGTAGCGGGCGGGGCTCCCTACACCGGGGAGCTGTTTTTT
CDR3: CASSVAGGAPYTGELFF

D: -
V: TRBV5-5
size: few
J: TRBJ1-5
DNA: TGTGCCAGCAGCAAAGACAGAGTCAATCAGCCCCAGCATTTT
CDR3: CASSKDRVNQPQHF

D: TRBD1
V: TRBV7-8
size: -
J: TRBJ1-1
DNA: TGTGCCAGCAGCTGGACAGGGGAGGACACTGAAGCTTTCTTT
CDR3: CASSWTGEDTEAFF